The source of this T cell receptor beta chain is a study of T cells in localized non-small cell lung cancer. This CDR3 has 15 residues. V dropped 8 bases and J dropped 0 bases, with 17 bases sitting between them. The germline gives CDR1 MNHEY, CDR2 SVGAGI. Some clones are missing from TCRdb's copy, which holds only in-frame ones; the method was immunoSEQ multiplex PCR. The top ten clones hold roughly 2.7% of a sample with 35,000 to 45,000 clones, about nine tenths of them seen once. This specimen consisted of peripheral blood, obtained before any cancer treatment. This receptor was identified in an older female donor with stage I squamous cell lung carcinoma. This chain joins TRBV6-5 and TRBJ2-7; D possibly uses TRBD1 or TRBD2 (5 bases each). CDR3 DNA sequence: TGTGCCAGCCAGTTTTCGGGGCGAGACTCCTACGAGCAGTACTTC. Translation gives CASQFSGRDSYEQYF.